The rows below give T cell receptor beta chains drawn from one sample of a study of shared clonotypes between healthy human individuals. Only in-frame clones appear in the TCRdb table, and some are missing; sequencing was by immunoSEQ multiplex PCR. The data hold around 1.9 million clones, with under 95% observed a single time. Specimen: naive CD8+ T cells from PBMCs. Receptors were obtained from a man between 18 and 35 years old in good health. Some clones in this sample may be carry-over from other donors' samples. Each CDR3 is given with its conserved first and last residue. D genes are given only for firm matches.

d_gene,j_gene,v_gene,CDR3aa
.,TRBJ2-1,TRBV7-6,CASSLGGSVAYNEQFF
.,TRBJ2-7,TRBV27,CASSLSRGSANDEQYF
.,TRBJ2-7,TRBV13,CASSLGRESSYEQYF
TRBD2,TRBJ2-3,TRBV7-9,CASRFGAGALADTQYF
.,TRBJ2-1,TRBV10-3,CAITQGPAPNEQFF
.,TRBJ2-7,TRBV11-3,CASSTGSASYEQYF
TRBD1,TRBJ2-7,TRBV27,CASSPGTGNYEQYF
TRBD1,TRBJ1-2,TRBV15,CATSSDLATGVNYGYTF
.,TRBJ2-2,TRBV29-1,CSVEPRGNTGELFF
.,TRBJ1-1,TRBV28,CASSFPAGSDMNTEAFF
.,TRBJ2-7,TRBV15,CATSRAAGVHEQYF
.,TRBJ2-1,TRBV5-6,CASSLGSYNEQFF
.,TRBJ2-2,TRBV30,CAWSNARAPSGELFF
TRBD2,TRBJ2-1,TRBV9,CASSVATRAAKPGLAGLSYNEQFF
.,TRBJ1-2,TRBV28,CASSLVIPGGGYTF
.,TRBJ2-2,TRBV9,CASSDNLGVNTGELFF
.,TRBJ1-1,TRBV9,CASSGPRGEAFF
.,TRBJ1-1,TRBV27,CASSPFGYTEAFF
.,TRBJ2-1,TRBV6-7,CASIADGQFF
.,TRBJ1-5,TRBV19,CASSIDRAVNQPQHF
.,TRBJ2-7,TRBV5-1,CASSLVLPIDEQYF
.,TRBJ2-7,TRBV30,CAWSGWRNKYEQYF
TRBD2,TRBJ2-2,TRBV7-7,CASSSVLAGGPGELFF
.,TRBJ2-1,TRBV9,CASSVGGPVTDEQFF
TRBD2,TRBJ2-1,TRBV2,CASSEEGRDEQFF
.,TRBJ1-1,TRBV20-1,CSARDGMGAFF
.,TRBJ2-7,TRBV9,CASSVGGDSTYEQYF
TRBD2,TRBJ2-7,TRBV6-4,CASSEQAGPYEQYF
.,TRBJ1-1,TRBV15,CATSRAVNTEAFF
TRBD1,TRBJ1-5,TRBV4-1,CASSYMMDREINNQPQHF
.,TRBJ2-7,TRBV7-9,CASSLAGRNYEQYF
.,TRBJ2-2,TRBV28,CASTAALGNTGELFF
TRBD1,TRBJ2-7,TRBV19,CASRDRTGIYEQYF
TRBD2,TRBJ2-1,TRBV7-9,CASGTRLAGYNEQFF
.,TRBJ2-7,TRBV16,CASSPDRSYEQYF
.,TRBJ2-5,TRBV28,CAVGGSGTQYF
.,TRBJ1-5,TRBV15,CATSRQGDSNQPQHF
TRBD2,TRBJ2-1,TRBV29-1,CSINLSSGAYNEQFF
TRBD2,TRBJ2-3,TRBV5-6,CASSWGPGLAETDTQYF